The source of this T cell receptor beta chain is a study of blood T cell repertoires in COVID-19. About the research overall: Sites across the United States, Italy and Spain contributed samples from acute and convalescent COVID-19. Sources were T cells, B-cell-depleted T cells, or PBMCs; the material itself was cDNA or gDNA.

Using immunoSEQ multiplex PCR, the repertoire was profiled, and TCRdb retains in-frame clones only, with some absent. The repertoire holds tens of thousands of clones, with roughly 87% as singletons. Germline CDR1 is MNHEY and CDR2 is SVGEGT. V lost 4 bases to trimming and J lost 3 bases, with 10 bases between them. The CDR3 runs to 14 residues. The sequenced sample consisted of peripheral blood. This TCR came from a human donor in a cohort sampled during active COVID-19. The V call is TRBV6-2 or TRBV6-3, the J call TRBJ1-5; D ambiguous. The CDR3 region has the DNA TGTGCCAGCAGTTTCAGTCTGCCCAATCAGCCCCAGCATTTT. Its protein product is CASSFSLPNQPQHF.